These 22 T cell receptor beta chains were all obtained from the same sample, sequenced in a study of T cell changes during pregnancy in multiple sclerosis. Clones were read by immunoSEQ multiplex PCR, and TCRdb kept only the in-frame ones, dropping some. The data hold approximately 49,000 clones, with around 92% observed a single time. This specimen consisted of peripheral blood, obtained after pregnancy. These TCRs come from a female donor with multiple sclerosis, enrolled in a pregnancy study.

The chain combines TRBV2 with TRBJ2-3, with a tentative D call TRBD2 (5 bases). The CDR3 spans 16 residues. Trimming left V 7 bases short and J 1 base short, with 18 bases between. In germline, CDR1 is SNHLY, CDR2 FYNNEI. CDR3 loop: CASTLLEGMGTDTQYF. CDR3 in DNA: TGTGCCAGCACCCTACTCGAGGGTATGGGCACAGATACGCAGTATTTT.

The chain's CDR3 is CASSLGSGGLSEQYF. For the CDR3, the DNA is TGTGCCAGCAGCTTAGGTAGCGGGGGACTCTCCGAGCAGTACTTC. The chain joins TRBV7-2 to TRBJ2-7, with TRBD2 matching 9 bases. Trimming removed 1 base from V and 6 bases from J; junction bases left unmatched: 7. In germline, CDR1 is SGHTA, CDR2 FQGNSA. The CDR3 is 15 residues long.

In nucleotides, the CDR3 is TGTGCCAGCAGCTCGGCCGGGACTACCCTCTACGAGCAGTACTTC. This encodes CASSSAGTTLYEQYF. The chain has TRBV5-4 and TRBJ2-7; TRBD2 matches at 7 bases. This CDR3 comprises 15 residues. Germline CDR1 is SGHNT and CDR2 is YYREEE (reference sequence). V gave up 3 bases and J gave up 3 bases; unmatched junction bases: 9.

The chain uses TRBV6-5 and TRBJ1-2; D is unclear. CDR3 length: 14 amino acids. The germline gives CDR1 MNHEY, CDR2 SVGAGI. V gave up 7 bases and J gave up 4 bases, with 16 bases separating them. DNA of the CDR3: TGTGCCAGCACCCCATCCTTCGAACTCTATGGCTACACCTTC. It yields the protein CASTPSFELYGYTF.

The CDR3 reads CASSFVDRVAFF. In DNA form, the CDR3 reads TGTGCCAGCAGCTTTGTGGACAGGGTGGCTTTCTTT. The chain uses TRBV7-2 and TRBJ1-1, with 8 bases fitting TRBD1. This CDR3 has 12 amino acids. The J segment lost 11 bases and the V segment lost 3 bases, leaving 5 bases of the junction unmatched. Per germline, CDR1 SGHTA and CDR2 FQGNSA.

The chain combines TRBV2 with TRBJ1-5; the D is unclear. V lost 6 bases and J 9 bases, leaving 9 bases between the germline ends. The CDR3 runs 11 residues. CDR1 and CDR2 from the germline V gene are SNHLY and FYNNEI. CDR3 nucleotide sequence: TGTGCCAGCAGCGGGATGGGGCCCCAGCATTTT. Encoded protein: CASSGMGPQHF.

This rearrangement joins TRBV27 to TRBJ2-1; possible D gene TRBD2, 6 bases. The V gene's germline CDR1 is MNHEY and CDR2 SMNVEV (reference sequence). V was shortened by 0 bases and J by 3 bases, with 12 bases between the two germline ends. This CDR3 is built from 16 residues. CDR3 sequence (DNA): TGTGCCAGCAGTTTATCTTTGGCGGGGCTCTACAATGAGCAGTTCTTC. Protein product: CASSLSLAGLYNEQFF.

The chain combines TRBV7-9 with TRBJ1-5, with D unresolved. The CDR3 is 16 residues long. V was trimmed by 4 bases and J by 1 base, leaving 14 bases between them. Per germline, CDR1 SEHNR and CDR2 FQNEAQ (reference sequence). The CDR3 region has the DNA TGTGCCAGCAGCTACGGTAGTGTAAGAAGCAATCAGCCCCAGCATTTT. Translated: CASSYGSVRSNQPQHF.

This chain connects TRBV7-2 to TRBJ2-2; the D gene is possibly TRBD1 (5 bases). The CDR3 extends over 15 amino acids. The V end lost 5 bases, the J end lost 4 bases, and 14 bases lay between the germline ends. Germline assignment: CDR1 SGHTA and CDR2 FQGNSA. The CDR3 coding sequence is TGTGCCAGCAGCAAGACAGAAGACGGCACCGGGGAGCTGTTTTTT. The encoded protein is CASSKTEDGTGELFF.

This chain joins TRBV11-3 and TRBJ2-2, with 8 nucleotides matching TRBD1. The germline CDR1 and CDR2 sequences are SGHNT and YENEEA. The CDR3 has 16 residues. Trimming at V came to 0 bases and at J to 7 bases, leaving 7 bases not matched to a gene. In nucleotides, the CDR3 is TGTGCCAGCAGCTTAGATGGGGCAGGGGGCGACGGGGAGCTGTTTTTT. Amino acids: CASSLDGAGGDGELFF.

The chain recombines TRBV6-1 with TRBJ2-7; D perhaps matches TRBD1 (6 bases). Between the trimmed V and J ends, which lost 5 bases and 0 bases, there was a span of 14 bases. In germline, CDR1 is MNHNS, CDR2 SASEGT. CDR3 length: 15 amino acids. CDR3 in amino acids: CASSIFLDSSYEQYF. The DNA for the CDR3 is TGTGCCAGCAGTATATTTCTGGACAGCTCCTACGAGCAGTACTTC.

This clone was seen many times. The chain is built from TRBV4-3 and TRBJ2-2, with 12 bases matching TRBD2. The CDR3 covers 16 residues. With V trimmed by 0 bases and J by 6 bases, 2 bases remained unmatched. From germline, CDR1 is LGHNA and CDR2 YSLEER. The CDR3 coding sequence is TGCGCCAGCAGCCAAGACCCTAGCGGGGGGGCCGGGGAGCTGTTTTTT. Amino acid sequence: CASSQDPSGGAGELFF.

J is TRBJ2-1 and V is TRBV11-3; TRBD2 matches 8 bases. The trim removed 5 bases at V and 7 bases at J, leaving 10 bases unmatched. This CDR3 is built from 15 residues. Looked up from germline, CDR1 is SGHNT and CDR2 is YENEEA. This CDR3 reads CASSLLGGGQNEQFF. The CDR3 DNA reads TGTGCCAGCAGCCTGCTCGGGGGGGGGCAAAATGAGCAGTTCTTC.

The chain uses TRBV4-3 and TRBJ1-2; D is unresolved. The V and J ends lost 1 base and 2 bases respectively, with 8 bases between them. The CDR3 is 14 residues long. Germline V gene data show CDR1 as LGHNA and CDR2 as YSLEER. The CDR3 region is CASSQVGGNYGYTF. The CDR3 nucleotides read TGCGCCAGCAGCCAAGTAGGCGGGAACTATGGCTACACCTTC.

The chain has TRBV18 and TRBJ1-6; D is perhaps TRBD1 (5 bases). CDR3 length: 16 residues. V was clipped by 2 bases and J by 2 bases, with 10 bases between them. The V gene's germline CDR1 is KGHSH and CDR2 LQKENI. The CDR3 DNA is TGTGCCAGCTCACCAGGGGGGATCACCTATAATTCACCCCTCCACTTT. Translating gives CASSPGGITYNSPLHF. The variable domain in full, with the rest retrieved from reference TRBV18 and TRBJ1-6, is NAGVMQNPRHLVRRRGQEARLRCSPMKGHSHVYWYRQLPEEGLKFMVYLQKENIIDESGMPKERFSAEFPKEGPSILRIQQVVRGDSAAYFCASSPGGITYNSPLHFGNGTRLTVT.

This chain connects TRBV9 to TRBJ2-2; 11 positions agree with TRBD2. Per the germline V gene, CDR1 is SGDLS and CDR2 is YYNGEE. The CDR3 is 16 residues long. V gave up 3 bases and J gave up 3 bases; unmatched junction bases: 4. The CDR3 DNA reads as TGTGCCAGCAGCGGACTAGCGGGGCCATACACCGGGGAGCTGTTTTTT. Translating it yields CASSGLAGPYTGELFF.

The chain joins TRBV6-5 to TRBJ2-5; possibly TRBD1 for D (6 bases). The closer fit of TRBJ2-7 to the DNA end suggests the J call may be wrong. Looked up from germline, CDR1 is MNHEY and CDR2 is SVGAGI. The CDR3 covers 12 residues. The chain's CDR3 is CASSLRGGEQYF. CDR3 bases: TGTGCCAGCAGTCTCAGGGGTGGCGAGCAGTACTTC.

V is TRBV5-6 and J is TRBJ2-7; perhaps TRBD2 as D (7 bases). From germline, CDR1 is SGHDT and CDR2 YYEEEE. The CDR3 length is 16 residues. V was clipped by 4 bases and J by 5 bases, with 22 bases between them. The CDR3 bases are TGTGCCAGCAGCCCAGGTGGGGGGGCCCGGAGACACGAGCAGTACTTC. Its translation: CASSPGGGARRHEQYF. The full variable domain, completed using reference TRBV5-6 and TRBJ2-7, is DAGVTQSPTHLIKTRGQQVTLRCSPKSGHDTVSWYQQALGQGPQFIFQYYEEEERQRGNFPDRFSGHQFPNYSSELNVNALLLGDSALYLCASSPGGGARRHEQYFGPGTRLTVT.

The genes are TRBV19 and TRBJ2-2, with D perhaps TRBD2 (5 bases). Germline values: CDR1 LNHDA, CDR2 SQIVND (reference sequence). The CDR3 totals 15 residues. Deletions cut 8 bases from V and 2 bases from J, with 15 bases between. The CDR3 DNA sequence: TGTGCCAGTGCAGTGAGGGAGATTAACACCGGGGAGCTGTTTTTT. It translates to CASAVREINTGELFF.

This clone was detected a few times. V is TRBV6-6 and J is TRBJ2-2; no firm D call. The CDR3 runs 14 residues. V shed 5 bases and J shed 1 base, with 8 bases lying between them. Germline V gives CDR1 MNHNY, CDR2 SVGAGI (reference sequence). The CDR3 coding sequence is TGTGCCAGCAGTATCGGTGGGAACACCGGGGAGCTGTTTTTT. This encodes CASSIGGNTGELFF.

V is TRBV27 and J is TRBJ1-2, with D possibly matching TRBD1 (6 bases). With 7 bases removed from V and 2 bases from J, the gap between germline ends came to 14 bases. Germline assignment: CDR1 MNHEY and CDR2 SMNVEV (reference sequence). The CDR3 spans 14 residues. The CDR3, as DNA: TGTGCCAGCACCCTAAGGGGGGGCAACTATGGCTACACCTTC. Translated, it gives CASTLRGGNYGYTF.

The rearrangement uses TRBV10-3 and TRBJ2-3; 10 bases align to TRBD2. V lost 6 bases, J lost 5 bases, and 14 bases stayed unmatched. From germline, CDR1 is ENHRY and CDR2 SYGVKD. This CDR3 contains 17 residues. As DNA, the CDR3 is TGTGCCATCAGGGGGTTTCGACTAGCGGGTGCCGGAGATACGCAGTATTTT. Translated: CAIRGFRLAGAGDTQYF.